The 18 T cell receptor beta chains listed next were all sequenced from one sample in a study of technical replicates of blood from a few donors. TCRdb's copy holds only in-frame clones and misses some; the assay was immunoSEQ multiplex PCR. The data show roughly 69,000 clones, with under 98% seen just once and around 0.3% held by the top ten. The sequencing sample was made of T cells isolated from PBMCs. These receptors came from a human donor in good health.

V is TRBV9 and J is TRBJ2-7; 9 nucleotides align to TRBD1. This CDR3 comprises 14 residues. V gave up 3 bases and J gave up 5 bases; unmatched junction bases: 6. CDR1 is SGDLS and CDR2 is YYNGEE in the germline V gene. CDR3: CASSDRDRAHEQYF. The CDR3 DNA reads TGTGCCAGCAGCGACCGGGACAGGGCCCACGAGCAGTACTTC.

The J gene is TRBJ2-7, the V gene TRBV7-9; the D gene is possibly TRBD1 (6 bases). Trimming left V 3 bases short and J 3 bases short, with 9 bases between. Germline V lookup: CDR1 SEHNR, CDR2 FQNEAQ (reference sequence). The CDR3 consists of 13 residues. The CDR3 DNA follows: TGTGCCAGCAGCTTTGGGGACAACTACGAGCAGTACTTC. It encodes CASSFGDNYEQYF.

The chain is built from TRBV5-6 and TRBJ2-7; 7 bases align to TRBD2. Germline V gives CDR1 SGHDT, CDR2 YYEEEE. This CDR3 is 15 amino acids long. Trimming removed 4 bases from V and 7 bases from J; junction bases left unmatched: 14. CDR3 DNA sequence: TGTGCCAGCAGCCTGGGGGGGACTCTACCCCTAGAGCAGTACTTC. Translation: CASSLGGTLPLEQYF.

This clone was detected once. The rearrangement uses TRBV19 and TRBJ1-3, with 7 bases that match TRBD1. Germline lookup yields CDR1 LNHDA and CDR2 SQIVND (reference sequence). The V segment lost 5 bases and the J segment 0 bases; nucleotides outside the gene matches: 7. CDR3 length: 16 residues. The CDR3, as DNA: TGTGCCAGTAGTGAGACAGGGCTGAGCTCTGGAAACACCATATATTTT. Translated: CASSETGLSSGNTIYF.

This clone was detected once. The CDR3 nucleotides are TGTGCCAGCAGTTTGCAGGGGACCTTTTACGAGCAGTACTTC. Its translation is CASSLQGTFYEQYF. The gene calls are TRBV28 and TRBJ2-7; possible D gene TRBD1, 6 bases. Germline V gives CDR1 MDHEN, CDR2 SYDVKM. The CDR3 contains 14 residues. The ends were cut back, 3 bases at V and 4 bases at J, with 13 bases in the middle. The variable domain in full, with the rest retrieved from reference TRBV28 and TRBJ2-7, is DVKVTQSSRYLVKRTGEKVFLECVQDMDHENMFWYRQDPGLGLRLIYFSYDVKMKEKGDIPEGYSVSREKKERFSLILESASTNQTSMYLCASSLQGTFYEQYFGPGTRLTVT.

The chain combines TRBV9 with TRBJ2-3, with D unclear. V lost 7 bases, J lost 3 bases, and 12 bases lay in between. This CDR3 region has 13 residues. Germline V gene lookup returns CDR1 SGDLS and CDR2 YYNGEE. CDR3 sequence: CASSALSTDTQYF. The CDR3 nucleotides are TGTGCCAGCTCCGCCCTATCGACAGATACGCAGTATTTT.

This clone has just one count. The J gene is TRBJ2-7, the V gene TRBV7-3; 10 bases are a match to TRBD2. The J segment lost 2 bases and the V segment lost 5 bases, leaving 12 bases of the junction unmatched. CDR3 length equals 17 residues. Germline-derived CDR1 and CDR2 are SGHTA and FQGTGA. The CDR3 coding sequence is TGTGCCAGCAGCCAAGGGCTAGCGGGAGTACGGACCTACGAGCAGTACTTC. Translation gives CASSQGLAGVRTYEQYF.

The chain recombines TRBV29-1 with TRBJ1-5; tentative D call: TRBD1 (6 bases). The CDR3 extends over 13 amino acids. Germline V gene sequence: CDR1 SQVTM, CDR2 ANQGSEA. V was cut by 7 bases and J by 2 bases, with 12 bases left in between. CDR3 amino acids: CSAARQGNQPQHF. In DNA, the CDR3 is TGCAGCGCCGCCCGACAGGGCAATCAGCCCCAGCATTTT.

This clone was detected once. The CDR3 DNA is TGTGCCAGCAGCCCCCTCATAGTCTCAAGCTACGAGCAGTACTTC. Its protein is CASSPLIVSSYEQYF. This chain uses TRBV9 with TRBJ2-7; D is ambiguous. The V end lost 4 bases, the J end lost 3 bases, and 17 bases lay between the germline ends. CDR1 and CDR2 from the germline V gene are SGDLS and YYNGEE. CDR3 length: 15 residues.

The chain couples TRBV11-2 to TRBJ1-1; D not certain. The germline V and J ends were trimmed by 5 bases and 1 base, with 11 bases remaining between them. This CDR3 comprises 14 residues. Germline values: CDR1 SGHAT, CDR2 FQNNGV. Here the CDR3 reads CASSPQPGNTEAFF. The CDR3 region has the DNA TGTGCCAGCAGCCCACAACCTGGGAACACTGAAGCTTTCTTT. Variable domain in full (rest from reference TRBV11-2 and TRBJ1-1): EAGVAQSPRYKIIEKRQSVAFWCNPISGHATLYWYQQILGQGPKLLIQFQNNGVVDDSQLPKDRFSAERLKGVDSTLKIQPAKLEDSAVYLCASSPQPGNTEAFFGQGTRLTVV.

This sequence joins TRBV2 and TRBJ2-1; 8 bases are shared with TRBD2. With 10 bases clipped from V and 2 bases from J, the junction kept 4 bases outside the gene matches. Germline CDR1 is SNHLY and CDR2 is FYNNEI. The CDR3 covers 13 residues. The CDR3 here is CATAGGPYNEQFF. CDR3 nucleotide sequence: TGTGCCACCGCGGGAGGCCCCTACAATGAGCAGTTCTTC.

This chain links TRBV29-1 with TRBJ2-7, with D possibly TRBD1 on 6 matching bases. The V gene's germline CDR1 is SQVTM and CDR2 ANQGSEA. V was trimmed by 6 bases and J by 4 bases, leaving 25 bases between them. The CDR3 consists of 16 residues. The CDR3 DNA follows: TGCAGCGTCTATGGAACCTCAGGGGTAGGTCTGTACGAGCAGTACTTC. Protein sequence: CSVYGTSGVGLYEQYF.

CDR3 sequence: CASRGRGEQYF. The CDR3 region has the DNA TGCGCCAGCAGGGGTCGAGGGGAGCAGTACTTC. This chain links TRBV5-1 with TRBJ2-7, with D possibly being TRBD2 (5 bases). The V gene's germline CDR1 is SGHRS and CDR2 YFSETQ. This CDR3 region has 11 residues. With 5 bases removed from V and 7 bases from J, the gap between germline ends came to 10 bases. Together with reference TRBV5-1 and TRBJ2-7, the CDR3 gives the full variable domain: KAGVTQTPRYLIKTRGQQVTLSCSPISGHRSVSWYQQTPGQGLQFLFEYFSETQRNKGNFPGRFSGRQFSNSRSEMNVSTLELGDSALYLCASRGRGEQYFGPGTRLTVT.

V is TRBV7-9 and J is TRBJ2-7; 8 nucleotides agree with TRBD1. This CDR3 has 15 amino acids. The V segment lost 4 bases and the J segment 2 bases; nucleotides outside the gene matches: 7. Germline-derived CDR1 and CDR2 are SEHNR and FQNEAQ (reference sequence). The DNA of the CDR3 is TGTGCCAGCAGCTCCCCGGGACAGGCCCCCTACGAGCAGTACTTC. Translated, it gives CASSSPGQAPYEQYF.

The chain carries TRBV2 and TRBJ2-5; 7 bases line up with TRBD2. Germline V gene lookup returns CDR1 SNHLY and CDR2 FYNNEI. The CDR3 consists of 14 residues. V gave up 6 bases and J gave up 1 base; unmatched junction bases: 5. The CDR3 region is CASSRDYSQETQYF. The CDR3 DNA is TGTGCCAGCAGCCGGGACTACTCCCAAGAGACCCAGTACTTC.

The chain carries TRBV30 and TRBJ2-1; TRBD2 is a possible D gene (6 bases). From germline, CDR1 is GTSNPN and CDR2 SVGIG (reference sequence). This CDR3 region has 14 residues. The ends were cut back, 2 bases at V and 1 base at J, with 9 bases in the middle. DNA for the CDR3: TGTGCCTGGAGTCGAGGACTATCCTACAATGAGCAGTTCTTC. Its protein product is CAWSRGLSYNEQFF.

In this sample, this clone turned up once. V usage is TRBV6-1 and J usage is TRBJ2-5; a possible D gene is TRBD1 (6 bases). V shed 2 bases and J shed 2 bases, with 18 bases lying between them. CDR1 and CDR2 (germline): MNHNS, SASEGT. The CDR3 runs 17 residues. For the CDR3, the DNA is TGTGCCAGCAGTGAAATCAGGGGACCAGCGATACAAGAGACCCAGTACTTC. Translating it yields CASSEIRGPAIQETQYF.

This chain links TRBV5-1 with TRBJ2-5, with D perhaps matching TRBD2 (5 bases). Germline V gene data show CDR1 as SGHRS and CDR2 as YFSETQ. The CDR3 totals 16 residues. V dropped 5 bases and J dropped 4 bases, with 21 bases sitting between them. The CDR3 region is CASRGSAEAVRETQYF. The CDR3 nucleotides read TGCGCCAGCAGAGGGTCAGCGGAAGCAGTCCGAGAGACCCAGTACTTC.